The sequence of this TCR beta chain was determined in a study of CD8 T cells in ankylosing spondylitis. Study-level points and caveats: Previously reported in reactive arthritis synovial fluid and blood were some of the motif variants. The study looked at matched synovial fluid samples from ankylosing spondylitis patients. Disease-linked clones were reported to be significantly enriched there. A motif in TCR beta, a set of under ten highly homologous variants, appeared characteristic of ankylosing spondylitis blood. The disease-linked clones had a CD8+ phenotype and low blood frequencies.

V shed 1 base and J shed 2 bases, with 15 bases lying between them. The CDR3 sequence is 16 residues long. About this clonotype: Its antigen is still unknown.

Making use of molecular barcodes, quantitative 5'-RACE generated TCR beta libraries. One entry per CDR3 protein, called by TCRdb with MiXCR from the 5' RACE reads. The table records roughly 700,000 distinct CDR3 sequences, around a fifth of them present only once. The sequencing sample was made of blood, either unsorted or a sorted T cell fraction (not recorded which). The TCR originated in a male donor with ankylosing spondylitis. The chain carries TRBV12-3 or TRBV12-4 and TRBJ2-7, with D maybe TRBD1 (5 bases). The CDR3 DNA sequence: TGTGCCAGCAGTTTAGATCCCCGACAGTTCACCTACGAGCAGTACTTC. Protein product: CASSLDPRQFTYEQYF.